This passage covers 19 T cell receptor beta chains from one sample sequenced in a study of blood T cells in healthy people across ages (dated by TCRdb to between 2014 and 2017). Libraries were built with 5' RACE. Instrument used: Illumina HiSeq 2500. A second PCR of 7 to 11 cycles was performed with a sample-barcoded 5' primer and a J-beta primer mix. The public reads were run again by TCRdb, first through fastp at Q25 and then through MiXCR, and only productive beta chains were kept. Each CDR3 protein appears once, grouped with its most common genes and DNA. In this sample the table shows hundreds of thousands of distinct CDR3 sequences, around 24% of which occur a single time. The ten largest clones represent roughly 10% of the sample. The data also belong to a second study, concerning T cells of mothers and their children.

Sample: blood. The origin of the receptors is a boy aged 10-17 years in good health.

This clonotype turned up a few times. The chain couples TRBV20-1 to TRBJ1-2; D perhaps matches TRBD1 (6 bases). Looked up from germline, CDR1 is DFQATT and CDR2 is SNEGSKA (reference sequence). The V gene lost 3 bases and the J gene lost 9 bases, with 20 bases spanning the gap. The CDR3 has 14 residues. Here the CDR3 DNA reads TGCAGTGCTAGGATAACAGGGCACATTTATAGCTACACCTTC. As protein: CSARITGHIYSYTF.

This chain connects TRBV6-6 to TRBJ2-5; 7 bases align to TRBD1. TRBJ2-7 explains the end of the DNA better; the J call may be wrong. The CDR3 is made up of 14 amino acids. Germline CDR1 reads MNHNY; CDR2 reads SVGAGI (reference sequence). CDR3 region: CASSNRGQSYEQYF. CDR3 nucleotide sequence: TGTGCCAGCAGTAACAGGGGTCAGTCCTACGAGCAGTACTTC.

V gene TRBV15 combines with J gene TRBJ1-2; no clear D. This CDR3 is built from 15 residues. Germline CDR1 LNHNV, CDR2 YYDKDF (reference sequence). V shed 0 bases and J shed 8 bases, with 16 bases lying between them. The CDR3 region is CATSRDNAGSGGYTF. CDR3 nucleotide sequence: TGTGCCACCAGCAGAGATAATGCCGGGTCCGGCGGCTACACCTTC.

In its sample, this clonotype was seen a few times. This chain uses TRBV7-9 with TRBJ2-7; D is undetermined. This CDR3 region has 16 residues. Per the germline V gene, CDR1 is SEHNR and CDR2 is FQNEAQ (reference sequence). V was clipped by 1 base and J by 0 bases, with 13 bases between them. DNA for the CDR3: TGTGCCAGCAGCTTAGAGTCCTCCCGGAGCTCCTACGAGCAGTACTTC. It translates to CASSLESSRSSYEQYF.

The sample holds a few counts of this clonotype. The chain combines TRBV29-1 with TRBJ2-2; TRBD1 agrees at 10 bases. V gave up 1 base and J gave up 6 bases; unmatched junction bases: 5. Germline lookup yields CDR1 SQVTM and CDR2 ANQGSEA. The CDR3 runs 15 residues. The CDR3 is CSVEVDRGPPGELFF. Here the CDR3 DNA reads TGCAGCGTTGAAGTAGACAGGGGGCCACCCGGGGAGCTGTTTTTT.

V and J are TRBV12-3 or TRBV12-4 and TRBJ1-1, with D possibly matching TRBD1 (5 bases). Trimming took 1 base from V and 6 from J, leaving 15 bases between them. The CDR3 runs to 15 residues. The chain's CDR3 is CASSLGRVSLPEAFF. Written as DNA, the CDR3 is TGTGCCAGCAGTTTAGGCAGGGTCAGTTTACCTGAAGCTTTCTTT.

This clonotype has more than one count but fewer than ten. The chain carries TRBV10-3 and TRBJ2-2; no reliable D call. V lost 2 bases to trimming and J lost 5 bases, with 6 bases between them. CDR3 length: 13 amino acids. Germline V gene lookup returns CDR1 ENHRY and CDR2 SYGVKD. CDR3: CAISEVGTGELFF. The CDR3 bases are TGTGCCATCAGTGAGGTGGGGACCGGGGAGCTGTTTTTT.

This clonotype was seen more than once but under ten times. J is TRBJ1-5 and V is TRBV7-2, with D possibly TRBD1 on 6 matching bases. Germline lookup yields CDR1 SGHTA and CDR2 FQGNSA. Trimming stripped 4 bases from V and 4 bases from J, with 23 bases between. The CDR3 loop spans 18 amino acids. The CDR3 bases are TGTGCCAGCAGCTCCGGATTGACAGGCGGCGGGCATAATCAGCCCCAGCATTTT. It translates to CASSSGLTGGGHNQPQHF.

The table lists this clonotype with a few counts. The V gene is TRBV7-2, the J gene TRBJ2-1; 11 bases map to TRBD2. CDR1 is SGHTA, CDR2 FQGNSA, per germline. Losses at the gene ends were 8 bases for V and 4 bases for J; bases not matched to a gene: 10. The CDR3 spans 16 residues. The CDR3 nucleotides are TGTGCCAGCTACGGGGTGGGACTAGCGGAGTACAATGAGCAGTTCTTC. Its protein is CASYGVGLAEYNEQFF.

This clonotype was counted between two and nine times. The chain recombines TRBV11-1 with TRBJ1-5; the D gene is possibly TRBD1 (6 bases). Germline CDR1 and CDR2: SGHAT and FQDESV (reference sequence). The CDR3 runs 14 residues. Trimming cost V 3 bases and J 6 bases, with 12 bases left between them. CDR3 nucleotide sequence: TGTGCCAGCAGCTTCTACAGGGAAGGTCAGCCCCAGCATTTT. As protein: CASSFYREGQPQHF.

This clonotype was detected only a few times. The V gene is TRBV20-1, the J gene TRBJ2-7, with D possibly being TRBD2 (6 bases). The CDR3 consists of 17 residues. V was pared by 0 bases and J by 4 bases, with 22 bases between. CDR1 DFQATT and CDR2 SNEGSKA come from the germline V gene (reference sequence). The CDR3 DNA is TGCAGTGCTAGAGATCTACTCCGGGAGCCTGCTCCATACGAGCAGTACTTC. This encodes CSARDLLREPAPYEQYF.

The rearrangement uses TRBV20-1 and TRBJ2-5; D is unclear. The V gene lost 4 bases and the J gene lost 4 bases, with 7 bases spanning the gap. Germline CDR1 DFQATT, CDR2 SNEGSKA (reference sequence). There are 11 residues in the CDR3. The chain's CDR3 is CSAKSRETQYF. The DNA of the CDR3 is TGCAGTGCTAAGAGCCGAGAGACCCAGTACTTC.

This chain connects TRBV7-9 to TRBJ2-1, with 8 bases matching TRBD2. There are 13 residues in the CDR3. CDR1 SEHNR and CDR2 FQNEAQ come from the germline V gene (reference sequence). The V gene end was trimmed by 4 bases and the J gene end by 8 bases; junction bases not matched to a gene: 4. The CDR3 DNA sequence: TGTGCCAGCAGCTCCGGACTAGCAGATGAGCAGTTCTTC. Residues: CASSSGLADEQFF. The whole variable domain, filled in from reference TRBV7-9 and TRBJ2-1, reads DTGVSQNPRHKITKRGQNVTFRCDPISEHNRLYWYRQTLGQGPEFLTYFQNEAQLEKSRLLSDRFSAERPKGSFSTLEIQRTEQGDSAMYLCASSSGLADEQFFGPGTRLTVL.

This clonotype appeared a few times. This chain connects TRBV6-2 or TRBV6-3 to TRBJ1-1, with D unresolved. CDR3 length: 15 amino acids. CDR1 is MNHEY and CDR2 is SVGEGT in the germline V gene. V lost 2 bases to trimming and J lost 0 bases, with 10 bases between them. The CDR3 sequence is CASSYPPGLNTEAFF. CDR3 coding DNA: TGTGCCAGCAGTTACCCACCCGGGCTGAACACTGAAGCTTTCTTT.

This clonotype has more than one count but fewer than ten. The chain is built from TRBV28 and TRBJ1-2; perhaps TRBD1 as D (6 bases). Looked up from germline, CDR1 is MDHEN and CDR2 is SYDVKM. The germline V and J ends were trimmed by 3 bases and 0 bases, with 8 bases remaining between them. This CDR3 contains 14 residues. The CDR3 reads CASSFQGTNYGYTF. In DNA, the CDR3 is TGTGCCAGCAGTTTTCAGGGGACTAACTATGGCTACACCTTC.

The table lists this clonotype with a few counts. CDR3 nucleotide sequence: TGTGCCAGCAGTTACTCCTCCAGGCTGGTAAGCTCCTACGAGCAGTACTTC. This sequence encodes CASSYSSRLVSSYEQYF. The V call is TRBV6-2 or TRBV6-3, the J call TRBJ2-7; D remains unclear. The CDR3 is 17 amino acids. The germline V gene encodes CDR1 MNHEY and CDR2 SVGEGT. V was pared by 0 bases and J by 0 bases, with 15 bases between.

The V gene is TRBV7-2, the J gene TRBJ2-3; TRBD1 might be the D (6 bases). Trimming cost V 5 bases and J 5 bases, with 20 bases left between them. The germline V gene has CDR1 SGHTA and CDR2 FQGNSA. This CDR3 spans 16 amino acids. The CDR3 region has the DNA TGTGCCAGCAGCCCCTCCGGGACAAGCAGTGTAGATACGCAGTATTTT. Translation: CASSPSGTSSVDTQYF.

The chain employs TRBV5-1 and TRBJ1-6, with 7 bases matching TRBD1. V shed 0 bases and J 9 bases; nucleotides not matched to a gene: 3. This CDR3 comprises 14 residues. Germline CDR1 SGHRS, CDR2 YFSETQ. The CDR3 spells CASSLEGALSPLHF. DNA of the CDR3: TGCGCCAGCAGCTTGGAGGGGGCGCTTTCACCCCTCCACTTT. Together with reference TRBV5-1 and TRBJ1-6, the CDR3 gives the full variable domain: KAGVTQTPRYLIKTRGQQVTLSCSPISGHRSVSWYQQTPGQGLQFLFEYFSETQRNKGNFPGRFSGRQFSNSRSEMNVSTLELGDSALYLCASSLEGALSPLHFGNGTRLTVT.

This clonotype was counted ten times or more. The J gene is TRBJ1-4, the V gene TRBV7-2; D is ambiguous. The CDR3 spans 14 residues. Trimming stripped 5 bases from V and 2 bases from J, with 9 bases between. Germline V gene lookup returns CDR1 SGHTA and CDR2 FQGNSA. In nucleotides, the CDR3 is TGTGCCAGCAGCACTACAGCTACTAATGAAAAACTGTTTTTT. Translation: CASSTTATNEKLFF.